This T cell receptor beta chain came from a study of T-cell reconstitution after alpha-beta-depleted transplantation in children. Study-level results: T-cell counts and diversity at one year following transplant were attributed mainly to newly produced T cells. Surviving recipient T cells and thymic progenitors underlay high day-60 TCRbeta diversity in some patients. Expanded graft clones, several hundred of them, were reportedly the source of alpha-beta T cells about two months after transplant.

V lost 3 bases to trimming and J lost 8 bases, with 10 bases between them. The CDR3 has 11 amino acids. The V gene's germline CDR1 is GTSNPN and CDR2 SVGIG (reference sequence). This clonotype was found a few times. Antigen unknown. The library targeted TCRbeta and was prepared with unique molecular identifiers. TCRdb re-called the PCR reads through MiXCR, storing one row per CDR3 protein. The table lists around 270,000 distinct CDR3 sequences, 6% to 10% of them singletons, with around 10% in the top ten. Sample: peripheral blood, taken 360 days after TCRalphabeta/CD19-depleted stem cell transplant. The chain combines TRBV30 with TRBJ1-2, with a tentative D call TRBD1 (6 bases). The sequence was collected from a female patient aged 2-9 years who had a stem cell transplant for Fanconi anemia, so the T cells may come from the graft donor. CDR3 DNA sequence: TGTGCCTGGAGCTCGGGGGGCGGCTACACCTTC. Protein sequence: CAWSSGGGYTF.